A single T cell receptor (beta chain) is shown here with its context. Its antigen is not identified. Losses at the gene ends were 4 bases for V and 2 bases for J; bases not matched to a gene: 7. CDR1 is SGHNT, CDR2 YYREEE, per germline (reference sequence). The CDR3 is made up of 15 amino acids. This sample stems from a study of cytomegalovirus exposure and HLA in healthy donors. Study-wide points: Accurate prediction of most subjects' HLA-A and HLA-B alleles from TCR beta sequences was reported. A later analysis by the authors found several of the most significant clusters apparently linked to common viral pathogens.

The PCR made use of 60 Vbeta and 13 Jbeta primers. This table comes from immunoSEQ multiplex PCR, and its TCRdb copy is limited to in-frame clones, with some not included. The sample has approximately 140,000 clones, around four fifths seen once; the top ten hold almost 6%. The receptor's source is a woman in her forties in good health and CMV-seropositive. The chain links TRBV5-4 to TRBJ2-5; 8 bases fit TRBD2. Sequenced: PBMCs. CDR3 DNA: TGTGCCAGCAGCCCCGGGGGGGGTAGGCAAGAGACCCAGTACTTC. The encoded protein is CASSPGGGRQETQYF.